These 23 T cell receptor beta chains were sequenced from one sample in a study of T-cell memory formation after mild COVID-19. TCRdb passed the 5' RACE reads through MiXCR, listing each CDR3 protein once. The table records hundreds of thousands of distinct CDR3 sequences, around 28% of them present only once. Sequenced: PBMCs or a T cell subset sorted from them (not recorded which). The receptors were gathered from an adult woman who had mild COVID-19 (a few samples of this study predate the infection). Cell type and time point are not known.

V gene TRBV6-5 combines with J gene TRBJ2-1; TRBD1 might be the D (6 bases). CDR1 is MNHEY, CDR2 SVGAGI, per germline. There are 14 residues in the CDR3. Between the trimmed V and J ends, which lost 8 bases and 3 bases, there was a span of 14 bases. The CDR3, as DNA: TGTGCCAGCCAGATCGGACAGTTCTACAATGAGCAGTTCTTC. Translation gives CASQIGQFYNEQFF.

CDR3 sequence (DNA): TGTGCCACCAGACCGAGGGGCAGAATCATGGACAATGAGCAGTTCTTC. Translation gives CATRPRGRIMDNEQFF. The chain carries TRBV15 and TRBJ2-1, with D possibly called TRBD1 or TRBD2 (5 bases each). This CDR3 comprises 16 residues. The germline V and J ends were trimmed by 6 bases and 5 bases, with 20 bases remaining between them. Germline CDR1 and CDR2: LNHNV and YYDKDF (reference sequence).

V is TRBV28 and J is TRBJ1-5; D unclear. This CDR3 is built from 15 residues. The V gene lost 5 bases and the J gene lost 1 base, with 12 bases spanning the gap. Looked up from germline, CDR1 is MDHEN and CDR2 is SYDVKM. The CDR3 is CASSPPAESNQPQHF. The CDR3 DNA follows: TGTGCCAGCAGTCCCCCGGCAGAGAGCAATCAGCCCCAGCATTTT.

The rearrangement joins TRBV4-2 to TRBJ2-7, with 12 bases fitting TRBD2. Germline V gene sequence: CDR1 LGHNA, CDR2 YNFKEQ. This CDR3 spans 14 amino acids. V shed 6 bases and J 4 bases; nucleotides not matched to a gene: 4. CDR3 coding DNA: TGTGCCAGCAGGACTAGCGGGGGCTCTTACGAGCAGTACTTC. It encodes CASRTSGGSYEQYF.

The table lists this clonotype with a few counts. J is TRBJ1-2 and V is TRBV11-2, with 7 bases fitting TRBD1. This CDR3 spans 13 amino acids. The junction had 3 bases not matched to a gene; V was cut back by 1 base and J by 7 bases. Looked up from germline, CDR1 is SGHAT and CDR2 is FQNNGV. The CDR3 here is CASSLGYRGGYTF. CDR3 nucleotides: TGTGCCAGCAGCTTAGGCTACAGGGGTGGCTACACCTTC.

The V call is TRBV20-1, the J call TRBJ2-7; D uncertain. V gave up 3 bases and J gave up 7 bases, with 10 bases separating them. Germline CDR1 and CDR2: DFQATT and SNEGSKA (reference sequence). The CDR3 has 11 residues. The CDR3: CSASDLGEQYF. Written as DNA, the CDR3 is TGCAGTGCTAGTGATCTCGGGGAGCAGTACTTC.

Only a few counts were recorded for this clonotype. V usage is TRBV4-3 and J usage is TRBJ2-3; no definite D call. V lost 0 bases, J lost 6 bases, and 16 bases lay in between. Germline CDR1 is LGHNA and CDR2 is YSLEER. CDR3 size: 16 residues. The CDR3 region has the DNA TGCGCCAGCAGCCAAGATCATGGCGTTTTGGGTGATACGCAGTATTTT. This translates into CASSQDHGVLGDTQYF.

The gene calls are TRBV20-1 and TRBJ2-5, with D perhaps TRBD1 (6 bases). Germline CDR1 DFQATT, CDR2 SNEGSKA (reference sequence). The V gene lost 1 base and the J gene lost 5 bases, with 14 bases spanning the gap. This CDR3 is 14 amino acids long. The CDR3 region is CSARVGGPGETQYF. The CDR3 DNA sequence: TGCAGTGCTAGAGTAGGGGGACCCGGGGAGACCCAGTACTTC.

A few counts support this clonotype. The chain joins TRBV5-1 to TRBJ2-7, with 7 nucleotides matching TRBD1. Trimming took 3 bases from V and 5 from J; bases not matched to a gene: 11. Germline CDR1 and CDR2: SGHRS and YFSETQ. The CDR3 has 15 residues. The CDR3, as DNA: TGCGCCAGCAGCTGGCAGGGGGTATCGAGCGACGAGCAGTACTTC. Its translation: CASSWQGVSSDEQYF.

The V gene is TRBV4-1, the J gene TRBJ1-2; TRBD1 is a possible D gene (5 bases). CDR1 is MGHRA and CDR2 is YSYEKL in the germline V gene. The CDR3 runs 16 residues. V dropped 1 base and J dropped 0 bases, with 12 bases sitting between them. This chain's CDR3 is CASSQAQRGTNYGYTF. CDR3 nucleotides: TGCGCCAGCAGCCAAGCCCAACGGGGGACTAACTATGGCTACACCTTC.

V usage is TRBV18 and J usage is TRBJ2-2; maybe TRBD2 (6 bases). CDR3 length: 14 amino acids. The V end was cut by 3 bases, the J end by 5 bases, with 10 bases between. CDR1 and CDR2 from the germline V gene are KGHSH and LQKENI. The CDR3 is CASSPPGRTGELFF. CDR3 sequence (DNA): TGTGCCAGCTCACCGCCAGGGAGGACCGGGGAGCTGTTTTTT.

This chain links TRBV20-1 with TRBJ2-7, with a possible D match to TRBD2 (6 bases). Germline-derived CDR1 and CDR2 are DFQATT and SNEGSKA (reference sequence). The CDR3 consists of 13 residues. The V gene lost 5 bases and the J gene lost 2 bases, with 13 bases spanning the gap. CDR3 protein: CSAGGTVAYEQYF. The CDR3 DNA follows: TGCAGTGCTGGGGGGACGGTAGCCTACGAGCAGTACTTC.

V and J are TRBV6-2 or TRBV6-3 and TRBJ2-3; a weak D match, TRBD2 (5 bases). Per the germline V gene, CDR1 is MNHEY and CDR2 is SVGEGT. The CDR3 length is 12 residues. The V gene lost 7 bases and the J gene lost 4 bases, with 9 bases spanning the gap. The CDR3 loop reads CASTGSSDTQYF. The CDR3, as DNA: TGTGCCAGCACTGGGAGCTCAGATACGCAGTATTTT.

The V gene is TRBV20-1, the J gene TRBJ2-3; 7 bases align to TRBD1. Losses at the gene ends were 0 bases for V and 4 bases for J; bases not matched to a gene: 4. Germline V gene data show CDR1 as DFQATT and CDR2 as SNEGSKA (reference sequence). The CDR3 runs 14 residues. The chain's CDR3 is CSARDYRGADTQYF. DNA for the CDR3: TGCAGTGCTAGAGATTACAGGGGCGCAGATACGCAGTATTTT.

This chain links TRBV5-1 with TRBJ1-3; no clear D. Germline CDR1 reads SGHRS; CDR2 reads YFSETQ. CDR3 size: 16 residues. V lost 5 bases and J 4 bases, leaving 19 bases between the germline ends. The CDR3 region has the DNA TGCGCCAGCAGAACGGACGAGGCGGATGGAGGAAACACCATATATTTT. This codes for CASRTDEADGGNTIYF.

The chain recombines TRBV10-3 with TRBJ2-5, with a possible D match to TRBD2 (6 bases). V was clipped by 9 bases and J by 2 bases, with 16 bases between them. The CDR3 is 14 amino acids. Germline V gene data show CDR1 as ENHRY and CDR2 as SYGVKD. The CDR3 protein is CAIALGGGQETQYF. The CDR3 DNA reads TGTGCCATTGCCCTCGGGGGTGGACAAGAGACCCAGTACTTC.

V is TRBV9 and J is TRBJ1-5; TRBD1 matches at 7 bases. The CDR3 runs 18 residues. The germline CDR1 and CDR2 sequences are SGDLS and YYNGEE. Trimming removed 3 bases from V and 0 bases from J; junction bases left unmatched: 12. The CDR3 nucleotides are TGTGCCAGCAGCGCCCCCGGGACAGAACTTTATAGCAATCAGCCCCAGCATTTT. Translated, it gives CASSAPGTELYSNQPQHF.

This clonotype was observed a few times. The chain is built from TRBV7-8 and TRBJ2-5; a possible D gene is TRBD2 (5 bases). This CDR3 contains 17 residues. Germline values: CDR1 SGHVS, CDR2 FQNEAQ. Trimming removed 3 bases at V and 4 bases at J, with 21 bases between. DNA of the CDR3: TGTGCCAGCAGCTTGTTTAACCCCGTCAGACTACGAGAGACCCAGTACTTC. Translating gives CASSLFNPVRLRETQYF.

The gene calls are TRBV7-3 and TRBJ2-1, with a weak D call TRBD2 (6 bases). The V end lost 4 bases, the J end lost 10 bases, and 14 bases lay between the germline ends. The germline V gene encodes CDR1 SGHTA and CDR2 FQGTGA. The CDR3 totals 13 residues. For the CDR3, the DNA is TGTGCCAGCAGCTCACCCCCCGCGGGGGAGCAGTTCTTC. Residues: CASSSPPAGEQFF.

The chain couples TRBV24-1 to TRBJ2-3; TRBD1 might be the D (6 bases). V shed 4 bases and J shed 2 bases, with 12 bases lying between them. This CDR3 is built from 15 residues. Germline CDR1 KGHDR, CDR2 SFDVKD. The CDR3 region has the DNA TGTGCCACCAGTGACTTGACAGGTTTCACAGATACGCAGTATTTT. Translated, it gives CATSDLTGFTDTQYF.

Details on this clonotype: A junction end diverges from the germline sequence, so it may reflect a read error. The chain joins TRBV3-1 to TRBJ2-1; 9 nucleotides align to TRBD2. Germline loops: CDR1 LGHDT, CDR2 YNNKEL (reference sequence). This CDR3 spans 14 amino acids. The CDR3 sequence: CASSTTSGYNEQFF. Written as DNA, the CDR3 is TGTGCAAGCAGCACGACTAGCGGATACAATGAGCAGTTCTTC.

V usage is TRBV18 and J usage is TRBJ2-7, with a tentative D call TRBD2 (6 bases). Looked up from germline, CDR1 is KGHSH and CDR2 is LQKENI. This CDR3 is 13 amino acids long. Deletions cut 6 bases from V and 12 bases from J, with 21 bases between. The CDR3 nucleotides are TGTGCCAGCTCCCCTCCTCCCGGGACTCATCTGTACTTC. Its protein product is CASSPPPGTHLYF.

The chain has TRBV20-1 and TRBJ1-3, with no clear D. CDR1 DFQATT and CDR2 SNEGSKA come from the germline V gene (reference sequence). V was pared by 1 base and J by 4 bases, with 11 bases between. The CDR3 has 14 residues. This CDR3 is CSARVSQKGNTIYF. CDR3 bases: TGCAGTGCTAGAGTCAGTCAAAAAGGAAACACCATATATTTT.